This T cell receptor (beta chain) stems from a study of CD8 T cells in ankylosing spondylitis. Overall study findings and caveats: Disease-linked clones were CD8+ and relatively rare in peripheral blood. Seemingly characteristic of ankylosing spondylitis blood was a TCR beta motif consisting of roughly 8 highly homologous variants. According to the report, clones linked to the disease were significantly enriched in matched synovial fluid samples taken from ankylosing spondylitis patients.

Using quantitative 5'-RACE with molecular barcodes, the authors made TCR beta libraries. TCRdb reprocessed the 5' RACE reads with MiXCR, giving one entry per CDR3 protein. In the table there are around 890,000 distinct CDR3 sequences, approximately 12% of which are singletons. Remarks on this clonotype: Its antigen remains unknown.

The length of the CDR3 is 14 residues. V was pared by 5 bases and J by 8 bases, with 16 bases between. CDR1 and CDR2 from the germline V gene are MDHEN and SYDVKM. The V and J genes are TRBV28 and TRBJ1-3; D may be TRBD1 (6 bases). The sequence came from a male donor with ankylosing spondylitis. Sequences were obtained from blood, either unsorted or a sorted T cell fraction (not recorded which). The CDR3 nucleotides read TGTGCCAGCAGTCCCCCAGGGGCGCGGGACACCATATATTTT. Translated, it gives CASSPPGARDTIYF.